The clone carrying this TCR beta chain appeared a few times. Its antigen is not identified. Other DNA sequences within the sample encode an identical CDR3. The germline gives CDR1 MNHEY, CDR2 SVGAGI. The CDR3 runs to 15 residues. Between the trimmed V and J ends, which lost 0 bases and 0 bases, there was a span of 6 bases. TCRdb keeps only in-frame clones here, not all; method: immunoSEQ multiplex PCR. The sample lists about 100,000 clones; more than 85% were seen once. These data originate in a study of OX40 agonist ivuxolimab in advanced cancers. Study-level background: It was permissible to have had prior anti-PD-1, anti-PD-L1 or anti-CTLA-4 therapy, and more than 30% had some. Partial responses were achieved by three patients, one with hepatocellular carcinoma and two with cutaneous melanoma.

Study-wide results and caveats: Dosing at 0.1 to 3.0 mg/kg was accompanied by clonal expansion of CD4+ and CD8+ blood T cells by week 6. Among the lowest peripheral clonal expansion occurred in 0.1-3.0 mg/kg partial responders.

The source is an adult with an advanced solid tumor such as melanoma, head and neck, liver or kidney cancer. V gene TRBV6-5 combines with J gene TRBJ1-3; D not resolved. Sample: CD4+ or CD8+ T cells sorted from blood, taken in a trial of the OX40 agonist ivuxolimab. In nucleotides, the CDR3 is TGTGCCAGCAGTTACTCGCTCCTCTCTGGAAACACCATATATTTT. Translating gives CASSYSLLSGNTIYF.